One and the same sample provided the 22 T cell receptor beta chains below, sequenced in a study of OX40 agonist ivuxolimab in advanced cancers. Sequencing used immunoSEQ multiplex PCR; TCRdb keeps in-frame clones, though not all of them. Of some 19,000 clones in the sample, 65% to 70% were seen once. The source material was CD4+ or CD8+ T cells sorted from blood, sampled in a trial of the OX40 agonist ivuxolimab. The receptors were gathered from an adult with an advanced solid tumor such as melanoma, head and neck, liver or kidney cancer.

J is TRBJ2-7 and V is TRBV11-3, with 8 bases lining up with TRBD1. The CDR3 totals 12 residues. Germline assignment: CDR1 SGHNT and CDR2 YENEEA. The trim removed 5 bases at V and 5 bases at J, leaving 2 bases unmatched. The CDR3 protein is CASSRTGHEQYF. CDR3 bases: TGTGCCAGCAGCCGGACAGGGCACGAGCAGTACTTC. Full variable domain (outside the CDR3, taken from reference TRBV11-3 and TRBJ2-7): EAGVVQSPRYKIIEKKQPVAFWCNPISGHNTLYWYLQNLGQGPELLIRYENEEAVDDSQLPKDRFSAERLKGVDSTLKIQPAELGDSAVYLCASSRTGHEQYFGPGTRLTVT.

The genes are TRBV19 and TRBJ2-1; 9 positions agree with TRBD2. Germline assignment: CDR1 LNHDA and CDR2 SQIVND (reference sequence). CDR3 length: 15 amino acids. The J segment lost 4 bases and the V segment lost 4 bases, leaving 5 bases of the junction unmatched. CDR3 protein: CASSKGLAFYNEQFF. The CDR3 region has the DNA TGTGCCAGTAGTAAGGGACTAGCCTTTTACAATGAGCAGTTCTTC.

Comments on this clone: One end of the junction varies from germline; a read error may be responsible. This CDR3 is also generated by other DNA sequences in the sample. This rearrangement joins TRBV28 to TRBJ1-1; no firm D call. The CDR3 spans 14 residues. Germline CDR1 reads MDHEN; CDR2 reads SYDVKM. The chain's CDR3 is CASSLLLMNTEAFF. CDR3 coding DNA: TGTGCCAGCAGTTTACTTCTCATGAACACTGAGGCTTTCTTT.

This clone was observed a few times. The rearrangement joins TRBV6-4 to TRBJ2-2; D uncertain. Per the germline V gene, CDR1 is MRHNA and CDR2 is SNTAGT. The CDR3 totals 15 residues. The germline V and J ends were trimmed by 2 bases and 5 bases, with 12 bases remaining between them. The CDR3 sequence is CASSDGIMGTGELFF. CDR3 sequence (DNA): TGTGCCAGCAGTGACGGGATAATGGGGACCGGGGAGCTGTTTTTT.

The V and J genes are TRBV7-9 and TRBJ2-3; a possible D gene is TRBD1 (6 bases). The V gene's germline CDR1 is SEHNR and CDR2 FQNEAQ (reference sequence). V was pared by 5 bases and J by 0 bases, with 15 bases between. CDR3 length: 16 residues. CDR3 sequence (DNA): TGTGCCAGCAGCCCCTGGACAGTTTCTAGCACAGATACGCAGTATTTT. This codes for CASSPWTVSSTDTQYF.

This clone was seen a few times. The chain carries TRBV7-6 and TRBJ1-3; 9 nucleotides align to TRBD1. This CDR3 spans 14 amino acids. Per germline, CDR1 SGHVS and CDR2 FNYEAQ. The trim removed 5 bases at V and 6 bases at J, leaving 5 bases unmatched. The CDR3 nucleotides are TGTGCCAGCAGCGCCGGACAGGGGTTAAACACCATATATTTT. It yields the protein CASSAGQGLNTIYF.

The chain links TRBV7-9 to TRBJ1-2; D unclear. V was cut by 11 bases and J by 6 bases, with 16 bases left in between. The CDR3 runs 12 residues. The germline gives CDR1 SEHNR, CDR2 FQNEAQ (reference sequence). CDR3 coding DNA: TGTGCCGGAATGGGGATTGCGAATGGCTACACCTTC. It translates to CAGMGIANGYTF.

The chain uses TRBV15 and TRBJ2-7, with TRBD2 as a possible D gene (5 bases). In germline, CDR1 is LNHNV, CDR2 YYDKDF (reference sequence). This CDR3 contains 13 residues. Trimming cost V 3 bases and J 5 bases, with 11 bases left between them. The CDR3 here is CATSSLEADEQYF. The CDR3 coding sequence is TGTGCCACCAGCAGCCTAGAAGCGGACGAGCAGTACTTC.

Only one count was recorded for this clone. In DNA form, the CDR3 reads TGTGCCAGCAGTGGAGTGTTGGGACCCTCCCCTCCCGAGCAGTACTTC. Amino acid sequence: CASSGVLGPSPPEQYF. This chain links TRBV6-1 with TRBJ2-7; D may correspond to TRBD1 or TRBD2 (5 bases each). This CDR3 region has 16 residues. The ends were cut back, 4 bases at V and 6 bases at J, with 22 bases in the middle. CDR1 MNHNS and CDR2 SASEGT come from the germline V gene.

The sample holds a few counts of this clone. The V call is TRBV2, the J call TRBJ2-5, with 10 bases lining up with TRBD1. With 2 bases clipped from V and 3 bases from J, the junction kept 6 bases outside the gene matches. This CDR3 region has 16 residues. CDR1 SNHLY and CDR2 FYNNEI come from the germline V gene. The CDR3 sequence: CASSERTGGPKETQYF. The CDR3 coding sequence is TGTGCCAGCAGTGAAAGGACAGGGGGACCCAAAGAGACCCAGTACTTC.

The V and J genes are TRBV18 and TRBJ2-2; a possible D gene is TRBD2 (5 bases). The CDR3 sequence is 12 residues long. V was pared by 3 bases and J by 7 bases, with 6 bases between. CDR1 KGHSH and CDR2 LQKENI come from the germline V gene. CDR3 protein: CASSPEDGELFF. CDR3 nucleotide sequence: TGTGCCAGCTCACCGGAGGACGGGGAGCTGTTTTTT.

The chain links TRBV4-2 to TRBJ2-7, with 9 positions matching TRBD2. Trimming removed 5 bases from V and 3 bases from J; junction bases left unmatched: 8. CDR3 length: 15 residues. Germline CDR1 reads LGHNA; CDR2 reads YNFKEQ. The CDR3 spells CASSLVAGANYEQYF. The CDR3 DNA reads TGTGCCAGCAGCTTAGTAGCGGGGGCGAACTACGAGCAGTACTTC.

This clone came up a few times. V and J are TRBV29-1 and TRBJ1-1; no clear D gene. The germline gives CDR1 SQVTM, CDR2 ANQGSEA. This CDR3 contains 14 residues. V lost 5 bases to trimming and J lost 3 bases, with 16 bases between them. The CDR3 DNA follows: TGCAGCGTTAACCTAGCCTCTGGGGACACTGAAGCTTTCTTT. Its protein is CSVNLASGDTEAFF.

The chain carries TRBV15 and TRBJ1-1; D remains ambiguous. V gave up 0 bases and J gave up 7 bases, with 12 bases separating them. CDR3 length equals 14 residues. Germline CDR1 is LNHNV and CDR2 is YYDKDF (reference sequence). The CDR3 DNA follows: TGTGCCACCAGCAGAGAAGTAAGGGCGGATGAAGCTTTCTTT. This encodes CATSREVRADEAFF.

Written as DNA, the CDR3 is TGTGCCAGTAGTTTCGGGGCAGGGGAGCAGTTCTTC. Translated: CASSFGAGEQFF. The genes are TRBV19 and TRBJ2-1; either TRBD1 or TRBD2 may fit D (5 bases each). Germline V gene data show CDR1 as LNHDA and CDR2 as SQIVND (reference sequence). This CDR3 is 12 amino acids long. Between the trimmed V and J ends, which lost 5 bases and 10 bases, there was a span of 12 bases.

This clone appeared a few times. The CDR3 reads CASSEGTVGTSGMKDTQYF. CDR3 bases: TGTGCCAGCAGTGAAGGGACGGTTGGGACTAGCGGGATGAAAGATACGCAGTATTTT. The chain is built from TRBV2 and TRBJ2-3; 13 positions agree with TRBD2. This CDR3 is 19 amino acids long. CDR1 is SNHLY and CDR2 is FYNNEI in the germline V gene. V was clipped by 1 base and J by 5 bases; unmatched bases: 12.

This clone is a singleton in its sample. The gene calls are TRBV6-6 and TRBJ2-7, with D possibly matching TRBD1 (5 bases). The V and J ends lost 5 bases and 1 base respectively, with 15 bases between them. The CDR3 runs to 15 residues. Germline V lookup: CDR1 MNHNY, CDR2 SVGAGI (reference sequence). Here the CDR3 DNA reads TGTGCCAGCAGTCAAGCCGACGGACAATCCTACGAGCAGTACTTC. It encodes CASSQADGQSYEQYF.

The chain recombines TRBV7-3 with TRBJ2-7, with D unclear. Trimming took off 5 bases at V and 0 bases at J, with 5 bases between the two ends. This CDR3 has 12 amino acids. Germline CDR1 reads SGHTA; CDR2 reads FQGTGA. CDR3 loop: CASSPNSYEQYF. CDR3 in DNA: TGTGCCAGCAGCCCTAACTCCTACGAGCAGTACTTC.

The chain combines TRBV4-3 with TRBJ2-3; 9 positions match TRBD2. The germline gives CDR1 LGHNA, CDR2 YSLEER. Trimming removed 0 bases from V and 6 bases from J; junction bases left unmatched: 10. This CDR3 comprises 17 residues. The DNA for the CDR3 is TGCGCCAGCAGCCAAGAACCGGCGGGGGGGCTCAGGGATACGCAGTATTTT. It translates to CASSQEPAGGLRDTQYF.

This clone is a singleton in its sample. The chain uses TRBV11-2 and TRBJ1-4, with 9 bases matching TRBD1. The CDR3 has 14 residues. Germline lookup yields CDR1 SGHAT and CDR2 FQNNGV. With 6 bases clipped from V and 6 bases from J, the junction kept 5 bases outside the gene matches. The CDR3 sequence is CASSPTGGDEKLFF. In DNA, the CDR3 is TGTGCCAGCAGTCCGACAGGGGGTGATGAAAAACTGTTTTTT. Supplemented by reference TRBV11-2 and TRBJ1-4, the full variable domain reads EAGVAQSPRYKIIEKRQSVAFWCNPISGHATLYWYQQILGQGPKLLIQFQNNGVVDDSQLPKDRFSAERLKGVDSTLKIQPAKLEDSAVYLCASSPTGGDEKLFFGSGTQLSVL.

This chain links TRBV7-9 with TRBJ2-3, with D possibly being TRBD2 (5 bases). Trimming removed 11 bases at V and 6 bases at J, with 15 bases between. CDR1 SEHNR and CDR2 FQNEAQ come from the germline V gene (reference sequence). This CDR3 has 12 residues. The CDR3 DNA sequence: TGTGCCCCGGTCCATACGGGGGATACGCAGTATTTT. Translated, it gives CAPVHTGDTQYF.

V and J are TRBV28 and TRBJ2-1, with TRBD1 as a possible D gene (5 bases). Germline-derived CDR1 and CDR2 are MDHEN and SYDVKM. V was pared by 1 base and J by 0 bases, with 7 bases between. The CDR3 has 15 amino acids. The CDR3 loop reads CASSLYRSSYNEQFF. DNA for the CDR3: TGTGCCAGCAGTTTATACAGGAGCTCCTACAATGAGCAGTTCTTC.